A selection of T cell receptor beta chains follows, all from one sample in a study of T cells in Graves' hyperthyroidism and ophthalmopathy. TCRdb ran MiXCR on the multiplex PCR reads and lists one entry per CDR3 protein. This sample has some 650,000 distinct CDR3 sequences, with roughly 16% found just once. The source material was blood. The receptors stem from a woman aged 40 to 50 with Graves' ophthalmopathy. CDR3s include the opening cysteine and the closing phenylalanine or tryptophan. The order of the fields is clone size, V gene, J gene, D gene, CDR3 protein, CDR3 DNA. D genes are given only for firm matches. Expanded clones are given a class, and other clones once, few, many or no size at all.

clone size: few; V gene: TRBV28; J gene: TRBJ1-6; D gene: .; CDR3 protein: CASSFGRAYSPLHF; CDR3 DNA: TGTGCCAGCAGTTTTGGCAGGGCGTATTCACCCCTCCACTTT
clone size: .; V gene: TRBV30; J gene: TRBJ2-4; D gene: .; CDR3 protein: CAWSVNFRGGILAKNIQYF; CDR3 DNA: TGTGCCTGGAGTGTAAATTTTCGAGGCGGTATCCTAGCCAAAAACATTCAGTACTTC
clone size: many; V gene: TRBV20-1; J gene: TRBJ2-1; D gene: TRBD1; CDR3 protein: CSAHRGRTDEQFF; CDR3 DNA: TGCAGTGCACACAGGGGGCGCACGGATGAGCAGTTCTTC
clone size: many; V gene: TRBV11-2; J gene: TRBJ2-5; D gene: .; CDR3 protein: CASSATGGQGETQYF; CDR3 DNA: TGTGCCAGCAGCGCGACCGGGGGGCAGGGGGAGACCCAGTACTTC
clone size: many; V gene: TRBV11-2; J gene: TRBJ2-3; D gene: TRBD2; CDR3 protein: CASSFPVAGGSSRQYF; CDR3 DNA: TGTGCCAGCAGCTTCCCGGTAGCGGGGGGGAGTAGTAGGCAGTATTTT
clone size: many; V gene: TRBV20-1; J gene: TRBJ2-3; D gene: .; CDR3 protein: CSARDPLARGSDTQYF; CDR3 DNA: TGCAGTGCTAGAGATCCGCTAGCGAGGGGGTCAGATACGCAGTATTTT
clone size: many; V gene: TRBV28; J gene: TRBJ2-1; D gene: TRBD2; CDR3 protein: CASSPPWGGGTYNEQFF; CDR3 DNA: TGTGCCAGCAGTCCCCCTTGGGGGGGAGGGACCTACAATGAGCAGTTCTTC
clone size: .; V gene: TRBV28; J gene: TRBJ2-6; D gene: TRBD2; CDR3 protein: CASSPPLGTSGGAGANVLTF; CDR3 DNA: TGTGCCAGCAGTCCCCCTCTTGGGACTAGCGGGGGGGCTGGGGCCAACGTCCTGACTTTC
clone size: .; V gene: TRBV20-1; J gene: TRBJ1-1; D gene: .; CDR3 protein: CSARDVREAFF; CDR3 DNA: TGCAGTGCTAGAGATGTCAGGGAAGCTTTCTTT
clone size: many; V gene: TRBV10-3; J gene: TRBJ2-7; D gene: .; CDR3 protein: CAISGPQGNYEQYF; CDR3 DNA: TGTGCCATCAGTGGTCCCCAGGGGAACTACGAGCAGTACTTC
clone size: .; V gene: TRBV4-1; J gene: TRBJ1-5; D gene: .; CDR3 protein: CASSQDEGYNQPQHF; CDR3 DNA: TGCGCCAGCAGCCAAGATGAAGGGTACAATCAGCCCCAGCATTTT
clone size: many; V gene: TRBV2; J gene: TRBJ2-2; D gene: .; CDR3 protein: CASSEWRENTGELFF; CDR3 DNA: TGTGCCAGCAGTGAATGGCGGGAGAACACCGGGGAGCTGTTTTTT
clone size: .; V gene: TRBV18; J gene: TRBJ2-6; D gene: TRBD1; CDR3 protein: CASSPGTGGSGANVLTF; CDR3 DNA: TGTGCCAGCTCACCAGGGACAGGGGGCTCTGGGGCCAACGTCCTGACTTTC
clone size: .; V gene: TRBV28; J gene: TRBJ1-1; D gene: .; CDR3 protein: CASSLWGSDTEAFF; CDR3 DNA: TGTGCCAGCAGTTTATGGGGGAGCGACACTGAAGCTTTCTTT
clone size: .; V gene: TRBV7-2; J gene: TRBJ2-7; D gene: TRBD2; CDR3 protein: CASTPGLAAYYEQYF; CDR3 DNA: TGTGCCAGCACCCCAGGACTAGCGGCCTACTACGAGCAGTACTTC
clone size: .; V gene: TRBV2; J gene: TRBJ1-5; D gene: TRBD1; CDR3 protein: CASSRDREGNQPQHF; CDR3 DNA: TGTGCCAGCAGCCGGGACAGGGAGGGCAATCAGCCCCAGCATTTT
clone size: .; V gene: TRBV4-1; J gene: TRBJ2-7; D gene: .; CDR3 protein: CASSPRTIEPGQQYF; CDR3 DNA: TGCGCCAGCAGCCCGAGGACGATCGAGCCGGGACAGCAGTACTTC
clone size: few; V gene: TRBV6-1; J gene: TRBJ1-4; D gene: .; CDR3 protein: CASRRTERMATNEKLFF; CDR3 DNA: TGTGCCAGTCGTAGGACAGAAAGAATGGCAACTAATGAAAAACTGTTTTTT
clone size: many; V gene: TRBV3-1; J gene: TRBJ2-3; D gene: .; CDR3 protein: CASSQVRSTDTQYF; CDR3 DNA: TGTGCCAGCAGCCAAGTCAGAAGCACAGATACGCAGTATTTT
clone size: many; V gene: TRBV2; J gene: TRBJ2-3; D gene: .; CDR3 protein: CASSELEGANTDTQYF; CDR3 DNA: TGTGCCAGCAGTGAATTGGAAGGGGCGAACACAGATACGCAGTATTTT
clone size: few; V gene: TRBV7-3; J gene: TRBJ2-5; D gene: TRBD1; CDR3 protein: CASSLRPPGQGRETQYF; CDR3 DNA: TGTGCCAGCAGCTTAAGGCCCCCGGGACAGGGCAGGGAGACCCAGTACTTC
clone size: many; V gene: TRBV5-1; J gene: TRBJ1-4; D gene: .; CDR3 protein: CASSLRSGAEEKLFF; CDR3 DNA: TGCGCCAGCAGCTTGAGGTCGGGAGCTGAAGAAAAACTGTTTTTT
clone size: .; V gene: TRBV6-1; J gene: TRBJ2-7; D gene: .; CDR3 protein: CASSEFYLPNSYEQYF; CDR3 DNA: TGTGCCAGCAGTGAATTTTACTTACCGAACTCCTACGAGCAGTACTTC
clone size: .; V gene: TRBV5-1; J gene: TRBJ2-6; D gene: .; CDR3 protein: CASSSLFSGANVLTF; CDR3 DNA: TGCGCCAGCAGCTCCCTATTTTCTGGGGCCAACGTCCTGACTTTC
clone size: few; V gene: TRBV15; J gene: TRBJ2-7; D gene: .; CDR3 protein: CATSRDVVGSEQYF; CDR3 DNA: TGTGCCACCAGCAGAGATGTAGTGGGGAGCGAGCAGTACTTC
clone size: many; V gene: TRBV6-5; J gene: TRBJ1-3; D gene: TRBD1; CDR3 protein: CASSTRQGSAGNTIYF; CDR3 DNA: TGTGCCAGCAGTACTCGACAGGGATCCGCTGGAAACACCATATATTTT
clone size: few; V gene: TRBV3-1; J gene: TRBJ2-5; D gene: TRBD1; CDR3 protein: CASSPIGTGGQETQYF; CDR3 DNA: TGTGCCAGCAGCCCTATCGGGACAGGGGGTCAAGAGACCCAGTACTTC
clone size: .; V gene: TRBV5-6; J gene: TRBJ2-7; D gene: .; CDR3 protein: CASSPWGPREQYF; CDR3 DNA: TGTGCCAGCAGCCCGTGGGGACCCCGAGAGCAGTACTTC
clone size: many; V gene: TRBV18; J gene: TRBJ2-2; D gene: .; CDR3 protein: CASSPLGTNTGELFF; CDR3 DNA: TGTGCCAGCTCACCACTAGGAACAAACACCGGGGAGCTGTTTTTT
clone size: many; V gene: TRBV20-1; J gene: TRBJ2-7; D gene: .; CDR3 protein: CSARKGQPYEQYF; CDR3 DNA: TGCAGTGCTAGAAAGGGACAACCCTACGAGCAGTACTTC